A selection of T cell receptor beta chains follows, all from one sample in a study of shared clonotypes between healthy human individuals. Measured with immunoSEQ multiplex PCR; TCRdb has only the in-frame clones, and not every one. This repertoire shows over a million clones, about 98% found once; its top ten account for less than 0.55%. The source material was naive CD4+ T cells sorted from blood. Receptors originate from a man aged 30 to 45 in good health. Both conserved end residues are part of each CDR3. D genes are given only for firm matches. The size of a clone is reported for some rows only, either as once, few or many, or as a class for expanded clones.

15	TRBJ2-1	NA	NA	TRBV9	CASSVERISYNEQFF	TGTGCCAGCAGCGTAGAGAGGATCTCCTACAATGAGCAGTTCTTC
15	TRBJ2-7	NA	TRBD1	TRBV7-6	CASSPGTGGAYEQYF	TGTGCCAGCAGCCCTGGGACAGGGGGGGCCTACGAGCAGTACTTC
13	TRBJ1-5	NA	NA	TRBV2	CACQFYRDQPQHF	TGTGCCTGCCAATTCTATCGGGATCAGCCCCAGCATTTT
16	TRBJ2-1	once	NA	TRBV9	CASSTTGSIPHNEQFF	TGTGCCAGTAGTACCACAGGGTCTATTCCTCACAATGAGCAGTTCTTC
13	TRBJ2-2	NA	NA	TRBV2	CASSAARTGELFF	TGTGCCAGCAGTGCGGCTAGGACCGGGGAGCTGTTTTTT
14	TRBJ1-1	NA	TRBD1	TRBV5-1	CASSWDREDTEAFF	TGCGCCAGCAGCTGGGACAGGGAGGACACTGAAGCTTTCTTT
15	TRBJ2-5	NA	NA	TRBV30	CAWSVFLARQETQYF	TGTGCCTGGAGTGTATTTCTAGCGCGACAAGAGACCCAGTACTTC
14	TRBJ2-2	NA	NA	TRBV6-5	CASSYKLNTGELFF	TGTGCCAGCAGTTACAAATTGAACACCGGGGAGCTGTTTTTT
13	TRBJ1-2	NA	NA	TRBV18	CASSPPWTDGYTF	TGTGCCAGCTCACCACCGTGGACAGACGGCTACACCTTC
15	TRBJ2-7	NA	TRBD1	TRBV27	CASSWTGNGRDEQYF	TGTGCCAGCAGTTGGACAGGGAACGGGAGAGACGAGCAGTACTTC
15	TRBJ2-1	once	TRBD2	TRBV5-1	CASSSGTRTYNEQFF	TGCGCCAGCAGTTCCGGGACTAGGACCTACAATGAGCAGTTCTTC
17	TRBJ2-1	NA	NA	TRBV28	CASREPWASRNYNEQFF	TGTGCCAGCAGAGAACCTTGGGCTAGCAGAAACTACAATGAGCAGTTCTTC
13	TRBJ1-4	NA	TRBD1	TRBV2	CASSEQGGEKLFF	TGTGCCAGCAGTGAACAGGGGGGCGAAAAACTGTTTTTT
14	TRBJ2-3	NA	NA	TRBV19	CASSQAGSADTQYF	TGTGCCAGTAGTCAGGCGGGATCAGCAGATACGCAGTATTTT
20	TRBJ2-7	NA	TRBD1	TRBV5-4	CASSFSRGARGTGRIGEQYF	TGTGCCAGCAGCTTCAGCAGGGGGGCCAGGGGGACAGGGAGAATCGGCGAGCAGTACTTC
14	TRBJ1-1	NA	TRBD1	TRBV5-1	CASSFNRGSTEAFF	TGCGCCAGCAGCTTTAACAGGGGTAGCACTGAAGCTTTCTTT
13	TRBJ1-1	NA	NA	TRBV7-6	CASSSGTNTEAFF	TGTGCCAGCAGCTCCGGCACGAACACTGAAGCTTTCTTT
15	TRBJ2-1	NA	TRBD1	TRBV2	CASSSQQGRSAEQFF	TGTGCCAGCAGTTCTCAACAGGGGCGGTCAGCTGAGCAGTTCTTC
14	TRBJ2-1	NA	TRBD1	TRBV11-2	CASSLDRLHNEQFF	TGTGCCAGCAGCTTGGACAGGTTACACAATGAGCAGTTCTTC
15	TRBJ2-5	NA	TRBD2	TRBV6-1	CASNSGRGVVETQYF	TGTGCCAGCAATAGCGGGAGAGGGGTGGTGGAGACCCAGTACTTC
16	TRBJ2-4	NA	NA	TRBV10-1	CASSESRGLDKNIQYF	TGCGCCAGCAGTGAGTCGAGAGGGTTGGACAAAAACATTCAGTACTTC
16	TRBJ1-2	NA	TRBD1	TRBV19	CASSISQGARLGGYTF	TGTGCCAGTAGTATAAGTCAGGGGGCGCGGCTAGGTGGCTACACCTTC
14	TRBJ2-5	NA	NA	TRBV9	CASSVDGGGKTQYF	TGTGCCAGCAGCGTAGATGGAGGGGGGAAGACCCAGTACTTC
13	TRBJ2-1	NA	NA	TRBV5-1	CASSLVQGGEQFF	TGCGCCAGCAGCTTGGTGCAGGGCGGTGAGCAGTTCTTC
17	TRBJ2-7	NA	TRBD2	TRBV14	CASSTQPGLAGSYEQYF	TGTGCCAGCAGCACGCAACCGGGACTAGCGGGGTCCTACGAGCAGTACTTC
14	TRBJ1-5	once	NA	TRBV5-1	CASSLGDGGGIQHF	TGCGCCAGCAGCTTGGGGGACGGAGGTGGAATCCAGCATTTT
15	TRBJ2-7	NA	NA	TRBV5-1	CASSLNPRSDYEQYF	TGCGCCAGCAGCTTGAACCCTCGATCGGACTACGAGCAGTACTTC
15	TRBJ2-1	NA	NA	TRBV15	CATSRDQQGTNEQFF	TGTGCCACCAGCAGAGATCAGCAGGGGACGAATGAGCAGTTCTTC
20	TRBJ2-1	once	TRBD2	TRBV9	CASSFRLAGGPTASYNEQFF	TGTGCCAGCAGCTTTCGACTAGCGGGAGGGCCTACCGCTTCCTACAATGAGCAGTTCTTC
16	TRBJ2-3	NA	TRBD2	TRBV2	CASSDGLAGPADTQYF	TGTGCCAGCAGTGACGGACTAGCGGGGCCGGCAGATACGCAGTATTTT
15	TRBJ2-5	NA	TRBD2	TRBV19	CASRSLAGGGETQYF	TGTGCCAGTAGATCACTAGCGGGAGGAGGGGAGACCCAGTACTTC
13	TRBJ1-2	NA	TRBD1	TRBV5-4	CASSLRQGAGYTF	TGTGCCAGCAGCTTGAGACAGGGGGCTGGCTACACCTTC
14	TRBJ2-5	NA	TRBD1	TRBV28	CASSSDRGLGTQYF	TGTGCCAGCAGTTCAGACAGGGGGTTGGGGACCCAGTACTTC
16	TRBJ2-1	NA	NA	TRBV11-2	CASSSPRSPSYNEQFF	TGTGCCAGCAGCTCGCCAAGAAGTCCTTCCTACAATGAGCAGTTCTTC
15	TRBJ2-6	NA	NA	TRBV27	CASSSRNSGANVLTF	TGTGCCAGCAGTAGTCGAAACTCTGGGGCCAACGTCCTGACTTTC
15	TRBJ2-7	once	NA	TRBV21-1	CASSIKGLAGVVQYF	TGTGCCAGCAGCATAAAAGGACTAGCGGGAGTTGTGCAGTACTTC
16	TRBJ1-3	NA	TRBD1	TRBV11-3	CASSTTTGGKADTIYF	TGTGCCAGCAGCACTACGACAGGGGGGAAAGCGGACACCATATATTTT
12	TRBJ2-3	NA	NA	TRBV10-3	CAIRDPADTQYF	TGTGCCATCAGGGATCCGGCAGATACGCAGTATTTT
16	TRBJ2-7	NA	NA	TRBV6-4	CASHPRRDTSSYEQYF	TGTGCCAGCCACCCCCGCCGGGACACTAGCTCCTACGAGCAGTACTTC
15	TRBJ2-7	NA	NA	TRBV27	CASSLSTAVLRDQYF	TGTGCCAGCAGTTTATCCACAGCTGTCCTACGAGACCAGTACTTC
13	TRBJ1-1	NA	NA	TRBV5-6	CASSVGFYTEAFF	TGTGCCAGCAGCGTGGGCTTTTACACTGAAGCTTTCTTT
15	TRBJ2-5	NA	NA	TRBV11-2	CASSQGERAQETQYF	TGTGCCAGCAGCCAAGGCGAGAGGGCCCAAGAGACCCAGTACTTC
18	TRBJ2-2	NA	TRBD2	TRBV11-2	CASSLGRTSGRRTGELFF	TGTGCCAGCAGCTTAGGTCGGACTAGCGGGAGAAGGACCGGGGAGCTGTTTTTT
17	TRBJ2-1	NA	NA	TRBV19	CASSPTTQPRSYNEQFF	TGTGCCAGTAGTCCGACCACACAGCCCCGCTCCTACAATGAGCAGTTCTTC
16	TRBJ2-2	NA	TRBD1	TRBV7-7	CASSSGTTGGTGELFF	TGTGCTAGCAGCTCCGGGACGACAGGGGGGACCGGGGAGCTGTTTTTT
17	TRBJ2-1	NA	TRBD2	TRBV7-8	CASSLGSASGSAGEQFF	TGTGCCAGCAGCTTAGGGTCTGCTAGCGGGAGCGCTGGTGAGCAGTTCTTC
16	TRBJ2-3	NA	TRBD2	TRBV18	CASSSQAGALTDTQYF	TGTGCCAGCTCATCCCAAGCGGGAGCCTTGACAGATACGCAGTATTTT
15	TRBJ2-7	NA	TRBD2	TRBV5-4	CASSLRTSGPYEQYF	TGTGCCAGCAGCCTACGGACTAGCGGCCCCTACGAGCAGTACTTC
15	TRBJ1-5	NA	TRBD1	TRBV28	CASSFQDRANQPQHF	TGTGCCAGCAGCTTTCAGGACAGGGCCAATCAGCCCCAGCATTTT
14	TRBJ2-1	NA	NA	TRBV5-1	CASRKGEEDNEQFF	TGCGCCAGCAGAAAGGGGGAAGAGGACAATGAGCAGTTCTTC